These 15 T cell receptor beta chains came from one sample sequenced in a study of control samples from healthy donors and cancer patients. Only in-frame clones appear in the TCRdb table, and some are missing; sequencing was by immunoSEQ multiplex PCR. The sample has roughly 130,000 clones, 88% seen once. The sequencing input was blood. These receptors all come from a middle-aged man in good health.

This clone was seen a few times. DNA for the CDR3: TGTGCCAGCAGTAGAAGATTAGCGGGGGTTACAGATACGCAGTATTTT. As protein: CASSRRLAGVTDTQYF. The genes are TRBV2 and TRBJ2-3, with 9 bases matching TRBD2. CDR1 and CDR2 (germline): SNHLY, FYNNEI. V lost 5 bases to trimming and J lost 3 bases; unmatched junction nucleotides: 9. The CDR3 has 16 residues.

V and J are TRBV28 and TRBJ2-1; 12 nucleotides match TRBD1. In germline, CDR1 is MDHEN, CDR2 SYDVKM. V lost 6 bases and J lost 9; bases outside the gene matches: 12. The CDR3 is 16 amino acids. In DNA form, the CDR3 reads TGTGCCAGCAGCCCCACCGGGACAGGGGGCAAATCTGAGCAGTTCTTC. Translated: CASSPTGTGGKSEQFF.

The CDR3 sequence: CASSQGGLIYSSFF. As DNA, the CDR3 is TGTGCCAGCAGCCAGGGGGGACTGATTTATTCCTCTTTCTTT. This sequence joins TRBV14 and TRBJ1-1; D may be TRBD1 (5 bases). The germline V and J ends were trimmed by 3 bases and 12 bases, with 20 bases remaining between them. The V gene's germline CDR1 is SGHDN and CDR2 FVKESK. The CDR3 is 14 amino acids.

V usage is TRBV18 and J usage is TRBJ1-1; no clear D. The germline V and J ends were trimmed by 3 bases and 0 bases, with 11 bases remaining between them. CDR1 is KGHSH, CDR2 LQKENI, per germline. This CDR3 has 15 residues. CDR3 in DNA: TGTGCCAGCTCACCCACTGGAACTATGAACACTGAAGCTTTCTTT. Translating gives CASSPTGTMNTEAFF.

This sequence joins TRBV5-4 and TRBJ2-3; TRBD2 aligns across 9 bases. V was pared by 5 bases and J by 1 base, with 5 bases of the junction left unmatched. The CDR3 sequence is 15 residues long. The germline V gene has CDR1 SGHNT and CDR2 YYREEE (reference sequence). The CDR3 DNA sequence: TGTGCCAGCAGTTTGAGCGGGGGGCGCACAGATACGCAGTATTTT. It specifies CASSLSGGRTDTQYF.

The CDR3 nucleotides read TGTGCCAGCAGCCTGGGACAGGAGGGTTCACCCCTCCACTTT. Amino acids: CASSLGQEGSPLHF. The rearrangement joins TRBV3-1 (or the pseudogene TRBV3-2) to TRBJ1-6, with TRBD1 matching 8 bases. CDR1 and CDR2 (germline): LGHDT, YNNKEL (reference sequence). The CDR3 length is 14 residues. Unmatched junction bases numbered 5, after V lost 4 bases and J lost 9 bases.

The DNA of the CDR3 is TGTGCCAGCAGCACAGGGACACCGGGGGGTTCACCCCTCCACTTT. Protein sequence: CASSTGTPGGSPLHF. The rearrangement uses TRBV5-4 and TRBJ1-6, with D perhaps matching TRBD1 (6 bases). The CDR3 runs to 15 residues. The V end was cut by 4 bases, the J end by 9 bases, with 17 bases between. Germline V gene sequence: CDR1 SGHNT, CDR2 YYREEE (reference sequence).

V is TRBV28 and J is TRBJ1-3; D is unresolved. The CDR3 consists of 16 residues. Looked up from germline, CDR1 is MDHEN and CDR2 is SYDVKM. V lost 1 base and J lost 3, with 13 bases in between. CDR3 protein: CASSLYRPRIGNTIYF. The CDR3 coding sequence is TGTGCCAGCAGTTTATATAGGCCTCGTATTGGAAACACCATATATTTT. Variable domain in full (rest from reference TRBV28 and TRBJ1-3): DVKVTQSSRYLVKRTGEKVFLECVQDMDHENMFWYRQDPGLGLRLIYFSYDVKMKEKGDIPEGYSVSREKKERFSLILESASTNQTSMYLCASSLYRPRIGNTIYFGEGSWLTVV.

To note about this clone: Other DNA sequences in this sample translate to the same CDR3. This chain joins TRBV10-1 and TRBJ2-2; 8 bases match TRBD1. This CDR3 is 14 amino acids long. Trimming cost V 6 bases and J 1 base; bases outside gene matches: 1. CDR1 is WNHNN and CDR2 is SYGVQD in the germline V gene (reference sequence). The CDR3 sequence is CASSRGQNTGELFF. Here the CDR3 DNA reads TGCGCCAGCAGCAGGGGGCAGAACACCGGGGAGCTGTTTTTT.

The rearrangement joins TRBV7-9 to TRBJ2-7; 8 positions agree with TRBD1. J lost 0 bases, V lost 2 bases, and 9 bases had no gene match. CDR1 SEHNR and CDR2 FQNEAQ come from the germline V gene (reference sequence). The length of the CDR3 is 17 residues. In DNA form, the CDR3 reads TGTGCCAGCAGCTTAACAGGACAGGGACTTGGCTCCTACGAGCAGTACTTC. It translates to CASSLTGQGLGSYEQYF.

The rearrangement links TRBV7-8 to TRBJ1-6; D possibly corresponds to TRBD1 (5 bases). V lost 2 bases to trimming and J lost 9 bases, with 17 bases between them. Germline CDR1 reads SGHVS; CDR2 reads FQNEAQ. This CDR3 spans 16 amino acids. The CDR3 is CASSLNPPGGGSPLHF. The DNA of the CDR3 is TGTGCCAGCAGCTTAAATCCACCCGGGGGTGGTTCACCCCTCCACTTT.

This clone is a singleton in its sample. The genes are TRBV2 and TRBJ1-1; maybe TRBD1 (6 bases). With 3 bases removed from V and 5 bases from J, the gap between germline ends came to 13 bases. The CDR3 runs to 14 residues. The germline gives CDR1 SNHLY, CDR2 FYNNEI. The CDR3 DNA sequence: TGTGCCAGCAGTGAGGAGGGAGGGGGGACTGAAGCTTTCTTT. This translates into CASSEEGGGTEAFF.

CDR3 sequence reads: CASSTTATNEKLFF. In DNA form, the CDR3 reads TGTGCCAGCAGTACTACGGCTACTAATGAAAAACTGTTTTTT. The chain carries TRBV6-2 or TRBV6-3 and TRBJ1-4; D call uncertain. V was cut by 5 bases and J by 2 bases, with 9 bases left in between. The germline gives CDR1 MNHEY, CDR2 SVGEGT. This CDR3 region has 14 residues.

The chain couples TRBV9 to TRBJ2-7, with TRBD2 as a possible D gene (6 bases). Germline CDR1 and CDR2: SGDLS and YYNGEE. V was pared by 1 base and J by 3 bases, with 17 bases between. CDR3 length equals 16 residues. The CDR3 reads CASSVSALGGLYEQYF. CDR3 nucleotides: TGTGCCAGCAGCGTATCGGCCCTGGGAGGACTCTACGAGCAGTACTTC.

V is TRBV6-5 and J is TRBJ2-7; D uncertain. Germline CDR1 reads MNHEY; CDR2 reads SVGAGI. The CDR3 contains 13 residues. Trimming took off 10 bases at V and 3 bases at J, with 16 bases between the two ends. The chain's CDR3 is CATRKPDGYEQYF. Written as DNA, the CDR3 is TGTGCCACCAGGAAACCGGACGGCTACGAGCAGTACTTC.